The source of this T cell receptor beta chain is a study of CD8+ T cells in alopecia areata. In the study overall: Twice daily, treated patients received 5 to 10 mg of oral tofacitinib.

Unmatched junction bases numbered 5, after V lost 1 base and J lost 6 bases. The CDR3 extends over 13 amino acids. The germline V gene has CDR1 GTSNPN and CDR2 SVGIG (reference sequence). The sequencing template was cDNA reverse transcribed from extracted RNA. Sequencing used immunoSEQ multiplex PCR; TCRdb keeps in-frame clones, though not all of them. The repertoire holds 200,000 or so clones, with roughly 57% as singletons. The TCR sequence derives from a human donor with alopecia areata. The gene calls are TRBV30 and TRBJ1-2; 7 positions match TRBD1. Sequencing was performed on CD4+ T cells sorted from blood, taken at week 0. This CDR3 reads CAWSATGVNGYTF. The CDR3 region has the DNA TGTGCCTGGAGTGCAACAGGGGTGAATGGCTACACCTTC.